This T cell receptor (beta chain) was identified during a study of blood T cell repertoires in COVID-19. For the study at large: There were acute and convalescent COVID-19 samples, and they came from the United States, Italy and Spain.

The length of the CDR3 is 15 residues. Germline loops: CDR1 MNHEY, CDR2 SMNVEV (reference sequence). The junction had 8 bases not matched to a gene; V was cut back by 6 bases and J by 3 bases. Across under 25 US areas, participants ranged in age from about 18 to 90 years. Cohort allocation depended upon clinical history that participants reported. Each recovered donor of Cohort 3 presented with two negative PCRs, clearance, or symptom resolution. Assay: immunoSEQ multiplex PCR; the TCRdb copy retains only in-frame clones and omits some. The data hold approximately 450,000 clones, with 75% to 90% observed a single time.

The sequenced material came from PBMCs or T cells enriched from blood (not recorded which). This clonotype was sampled from a man aged 30-40 years who had recovered from COVID-19. V is TRBV27 and J is TRBJ2-7; 10 nucleotides match TRBD2. The CDR3 loop reads CASSLTSGDDYEQYF. The CDR3 bases are TGTGCCAGCAGCCTTACTAGCGGGGACGACTACGAGCAGTACTTC.